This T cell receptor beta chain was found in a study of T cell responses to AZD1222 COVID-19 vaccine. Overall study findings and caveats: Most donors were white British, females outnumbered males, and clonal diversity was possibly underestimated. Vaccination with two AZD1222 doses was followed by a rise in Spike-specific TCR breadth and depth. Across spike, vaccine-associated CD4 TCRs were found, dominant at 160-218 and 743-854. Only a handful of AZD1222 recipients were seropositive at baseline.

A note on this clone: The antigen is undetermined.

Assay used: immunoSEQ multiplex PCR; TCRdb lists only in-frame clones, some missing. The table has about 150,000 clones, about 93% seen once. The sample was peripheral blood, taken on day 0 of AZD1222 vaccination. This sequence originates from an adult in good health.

The CDR3 coding sequence is TGTGCCAGCAGCCCGGACAGCTCTGGAAACACCATATATTTT. This encodes CASSPDSSGNTIYF. This sequence joins TRBV28 and TRBJ1-3; D might be TRBD1 (6 bases). Germline CDR1 is MDHEN and CDR2 is SYDVKM. The CDR3 has 14 amino acids. Trimming removed 6 bases from V and 0 bases from J, with 9 bases in between.